This T cell receptor (beta chain) was identified in a study of blood T cell repertoires in COVID-19. Study-wide background: Samples of COVID-19 (acute and convalescent) were obtained from the United States, Italy and Spain. PBMCs, B-cell-depleted T cells, or T cells provided the cDNA or gDNA that made up the material.

TCRdb's copy holds only in-frame clones and misses some; the assay was immunoSEQ multiplex PCR. The sample gives roughly 330,000 clones, around 87% of which show up once; under 5.5% is in the top ten. The study recruited people aged about 18 to 89 years across under 25 US areas. Donors were grouped by their self-reported clinical history. The sequenced sample was PBMCs or T cells enriched from blood (not recorded which). This sequence originates from a young woman who had recovered from COVID-19.

The CDR3 sequence: CASSLARGSYGYTF. CDR3 sequence (DNA): TGTGCCAGCAGCTTGGCCAGGGGAAGCTATGGCTACACCTTC. The chain is built from TRBV5-4 and TRBJ1-2; maybe TRBD1 (6 bases). This CDR3 region has 14 residues. From germline, CDR1 is SGHNT and CDR2 YYREEE (reference sequence). V dropped 0 bases and J dropped 4 bases, with 10 bases sitting between them.